This T cell receptor (beta chain) was observed in a study of CD8 T cells in Susac syndrome. Points from the study as a whole: The relatively small number of individuals in the TCR sequencing and HLA analysis was acknowledged by the study.

TCR beta was sequenced from blood CD8+ and CD4+ T cells. Random-hexamer reverse transcription was applied to about 0.5 to 1 ug RNA. Amplification of TCR beta CDR3 across 54 Vbeta and 13 Jbeta was performed with immunoSEQ multiplex PCR. TCRdb itself ran the immunoSEQ multiplex PCR reads through MiXCR, one entry per CDR3 protein. There are 95,000 to 150,000 distinct CDR3 sequences in the sample; more than 85% occur only once, and approximately 0.3% lies in the top ten. Germline CDR1 is SNHLY and CDR2 is FYNNEI. The CDR3 totals 12 residues. Trimming shortened V by 0 bases and J by 5 bases, and 2 bases separated the two germline ends. Concerning this clonotype: The target antigen is unknown.

This clonotype was sampled from a human donor with multiple sclerosis. Sequenced input: CD8+ T cells from PBMCs. The chain combines TRBV2 with TRBJ2-1; D is uncertain. CDR3 region: CASSEANNEQFF. CDR3 DNA: TGTGCCAGCAGTGAAGCGAACAATGAGCAGTTCTTC.